These T cell receptor beta chains were read from a single sample in a study of blood T cell repertoires in COVID-19. Data came from immunoSEQ multiplex PCR; TCRdb stores just in-frame clones and leaves some out. The data hold about 260,000 clones, with roughly 88% observed a single time. Sequencing was performed on PBMCs or T cells enriched from blood (not recorded which). The receptors were gathered from a woman aged 40 to 50 who had been exposed to COVID-19. The CDR3 runs from the conserved cysteine through the conserved F or W. The order of the fields is V gene, clone size, D gene, J gene, CDR3 DNA, CDR3 protein. The D gene is left open where the match is weak. Only part of the rows carry a size: once, few, many, or a class if the clone is expanded.

>TRBV11-2|-|-|TRBJ2-3
TGTGCCAGCAGCATCCGGACCGGACTTAGTGGCACAGATACGCAGTATTTT
CASSIRTGLSGTDTQYF
>TRBV24-1|once|TRBD1|TRBJ2-1
TGTGCCACCAGTGATGCTCGGGACAGGCTTGGTCGATGGTTCTTC
CATSDARDRLGRWFF
>TRBV30|few|TRBD1|TRBJ1-2
TGTGCCTGGAACAGGGGGAACTATGGCTACACCTTC
CAWNRGNYGYTF
>TRBV28|-|TRBD1|TRBJ1-5
TGTGCCAGCAGCCTCCAGGGGGAGGTTCATCAGCCCCAGCATTTT
CASSLQGEVHQPQHF
>TRBV6-5|once|-|TRBJ1-2
TGTGCCAGCAGTTACACGGAGGGCCGCTATGGCTACACCTTC
CASSYTEGRYGYTF
>TRBV27|-|-|TRBJ1-5
TGTGCCAGCAGTCCCGGACAATATAGCAATCAGCCCCAGCATTTT
CASSPGQYSNQPQHF
>TRBV4-1|-|TRBD1|TRBJ1-1
TGCGCCAGCAGCCATCCACCGACAGGGGGAACTGAAGCTTTCTTT
CASSHPPTGGTEAFF
>TRBV11-3|once|TRBD1|TRBJ2-7
TGTGCCAGCAGCTCTCGGCCGTCGGACAGGATAAACTACGAGCAGTACTTC
CASSSRPSDRINYEQYF
>TRBV18|few|TRBD1|TRBJ2-7
TGTGCCAGCTCATCGACAGGGACGAGCGAGCAGTACTTC
CASSSTGTSEQYF
>TRBV18|-|-|TRBJ2-7
TGTGCCAGCTCACCACCGGCAGGGTACGAGCAGTACTTC
CASSPPAGYEQYF
>TRBV7-2|-|TRBD2|TRBJ2-7
TGTGCCAGCAGCCCCGAGGGGACTAGCGGATACGAGCAGTACTTC
CASSPEGTSGYEQYF
>TRBV3-1/TRBV3-2|-|TRBD2|TRBJ2-1
TGTGCCAGCAGCCTAGTAAGCGGGGGCTCAGGGAATGAGCAGTTCTTC
CASSLVSGGSGNEQFF
>TRBV6-5|-|TRBD1|TRBJ1-1
TGTGCCAGCAGTTACTCCCAGGGGGGCACTGAAGCTTTCTTT
CASSYSQGGTEAFF
>TRBV6-5|-|-|TRBJ1-2
TGTGCCAGCACCAGTCCTAACTATGGCTACACCTTC
CASTSPNYGYTF
>TRBV28|-|-|TRBJ1-2
TGTGCCACGATCCGGGGATTCCGCTACACCTTC
CATIRGFRYTF
>TRBV7-9|once|-|TRBJ2-5
TGTGCCAGCAGCCTATTCCAAGAGACCCAGTACTTC
CASSLFQETQYF
>TRBV12-3/TRBV12-4|-|TRBD1|TRBJ1-2
TGTGCCAGCAGTCCAGGGGGTTGGGGCTACACCTTC
CASSPGGWGYTF
>TRBV30|-|-|TRBJ1-5
TGTGCCTGGAGTGGCAGGGTAAGCAATCAGCCCCAGCATTTT
CAWSGRVSNQPQHF
>TRBV2|-|-|TRBJ1-2
TGTGCCAGCAGAATGACAGAACACTATGGCTACACCTTC
CASRMTEHYGYTF
>TRBV11-3|-|-|TRBJ1-2
TGTGCCAGCAGCGCCCGCGGGGGCGTCGGGGGCTACACCTTC
CASSARGGVGGYTF
>TRBV7-3|once|TRBD1|TRBJ2-2
TGTGCCAGCAGCTTAATACAGGGGACCGGGGAGCTGTTTTTT
CASSLIQGTGELFF
>TRBV7-9|-|TRBD1|TRBJ1-1
TGTGCCAGCAGCAAACAGGGGGCCGTTAACACTGAAGCTTTCTTT
CASSKQGAVNTEAFF
>TRBV3-1/TRBV3-2|-|-|TRBJ1-6
TGTGCCAGCAGCATTAGTAAGAGGTCACCCCTCCACTTT
CASSISKRSPLHF
>TRBV7-6|-|TRBD1|TRBJ1-6
TGTGCCAGCAGCTTCGGACAGGATCCAGATAATTCACCCCTCCACTTT
CASSFGQDPDNSPLHF